Described below is a single T cell receptor beta chain sequence and its context. TCRdb keeps only in-frame clones here, not all; method: immunoSEQ multiplex PCR. Of about 310,000 clones detected, 90% appear once; the ten largest clones hold 4% to 5.5%. The data were taken from a study of blood T cell repertoires in COVID-19. Trimming cost V 1 base and J 3 bases, with 12 bases left between them. Germline-derived CDR1 and CDR2 are SGHVS and FNYEAQ. The CDR3 consists of 15 residues. This clonotype was obtained from a woman aged 18-35 years with acute COVID-19. The chain recombines TRBV7-6 with TRBJ2-5, with D perhaps matching TRBD2 (5 bases). What was sequenced was PBMCs or T cells enriched from blood (not recorded which). The CDR3 sequence: CASSLGGSEEETQYF. The CDR3 bases are TGTGCCAGCAGCTTAGGTGGTAGCGAGGAAGAGACCCAGTACTTC.